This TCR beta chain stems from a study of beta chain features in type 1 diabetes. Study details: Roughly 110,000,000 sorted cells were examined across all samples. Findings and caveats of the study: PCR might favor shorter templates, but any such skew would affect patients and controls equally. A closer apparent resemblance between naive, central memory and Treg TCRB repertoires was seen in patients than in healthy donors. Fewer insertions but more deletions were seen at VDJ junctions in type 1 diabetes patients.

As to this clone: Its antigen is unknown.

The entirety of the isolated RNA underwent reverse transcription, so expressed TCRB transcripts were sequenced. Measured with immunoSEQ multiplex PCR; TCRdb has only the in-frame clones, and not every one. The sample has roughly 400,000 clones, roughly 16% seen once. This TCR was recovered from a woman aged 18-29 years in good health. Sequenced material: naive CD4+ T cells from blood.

CDR3 DNA sequence: TGTGCCACCAGCCCCCCCGCCGCTAGCGGGAACAATGAGCAGTTCTTC. This translates into CATSPPAASGNNEQFF. V gene TRBV15 combines with J gene TRBJ2-1; 9 bases match TRBD2. CDR1 is LNHNV and CDR2 is YYDKDF in the germline V gene (reference sequence). Trimming took 5 bases from V and 5 from J; bases not matched to a gene: 10. This CDR3 is built from 16 residues.